There are a few counts of the clone carrying this T cell receptor (beta chain). From the 5' RACE reads, TCRdb called clonotypes with MiXCR, one entry per CDR3 protein. The data hold around 420,000 distinct CDR3 sequences, with 20% to 25% observed a single time. These data are taken from a study of T-cell memory formation after mild COVID-19. The CDR3 has 13 residues. Sequenced sample: PBMCs or a T cell subset sorted from them (not recorded which). This clonotype was obtained from an adult woman who had mild COVID-19 (a few samples of this study predate the infection). Cell type and time point are not known. The chain carries TRBV21-1 and TRBJ1-1; TRBD1 is the table's D call and was not checked against the DNA. TRBV21-1 is a pseudogene locus. The chain's CDR3 is CARWDRGFTEAFF. For the CDR3, the DNA is TGTGCCCGCTGGGACAGGGGTTTCACTGAAGCTTTCTTT.